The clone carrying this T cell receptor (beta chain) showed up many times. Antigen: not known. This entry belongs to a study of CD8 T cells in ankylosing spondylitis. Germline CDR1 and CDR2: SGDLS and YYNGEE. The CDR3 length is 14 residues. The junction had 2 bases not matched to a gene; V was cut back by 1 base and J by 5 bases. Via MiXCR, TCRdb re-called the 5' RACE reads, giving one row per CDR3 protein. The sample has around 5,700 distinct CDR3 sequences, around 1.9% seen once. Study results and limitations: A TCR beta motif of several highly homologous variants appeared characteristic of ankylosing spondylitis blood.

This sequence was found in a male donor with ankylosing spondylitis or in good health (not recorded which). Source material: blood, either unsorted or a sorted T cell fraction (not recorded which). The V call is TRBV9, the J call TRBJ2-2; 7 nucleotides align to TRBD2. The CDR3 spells CASSVRRETGELFF. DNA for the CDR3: TGTGCCAGCAGCGTACGGCGGGAGACCGGGGAGCTGTTTTTT.